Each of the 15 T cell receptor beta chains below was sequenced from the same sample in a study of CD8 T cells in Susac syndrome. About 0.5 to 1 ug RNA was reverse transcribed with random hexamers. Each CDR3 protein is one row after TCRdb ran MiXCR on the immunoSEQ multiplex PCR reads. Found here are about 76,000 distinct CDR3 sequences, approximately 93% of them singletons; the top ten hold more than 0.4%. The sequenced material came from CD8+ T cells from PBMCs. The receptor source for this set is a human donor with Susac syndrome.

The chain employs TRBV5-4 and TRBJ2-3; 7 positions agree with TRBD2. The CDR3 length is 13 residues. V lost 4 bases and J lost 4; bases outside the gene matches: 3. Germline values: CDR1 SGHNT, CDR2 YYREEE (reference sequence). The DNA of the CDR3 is TGTGCCAGCAGCGGGAGGGGCCCAGATACGCAGTATTTT. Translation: CASSGRGPDTQYF.

The CDR3 is CASSSLGTVNYGYTF. CDR3 bases: TGTGCCAGCAGCTCCCTAGGGACGGTTAACTATGGCTACACCTTC. The chain recombines TRBV7-9 with TRBJ1-2; tentative D call: TRBD1 (5 bases). Germline assignment: CDR1 SEHNR and CDR2 FQNEAQ (reference sequence). Trimming removed 4 bases from V and 1 base from J, with 13 bases in between. The CDR3 covers 15 residues.

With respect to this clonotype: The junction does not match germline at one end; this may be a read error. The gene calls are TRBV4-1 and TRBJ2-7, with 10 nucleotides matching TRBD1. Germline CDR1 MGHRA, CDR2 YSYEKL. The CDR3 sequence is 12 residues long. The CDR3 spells CASSHGTGESFF. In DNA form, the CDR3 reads TGCGCCAGCAGCCACGGGACAGGGGAATCGTTCTTC.

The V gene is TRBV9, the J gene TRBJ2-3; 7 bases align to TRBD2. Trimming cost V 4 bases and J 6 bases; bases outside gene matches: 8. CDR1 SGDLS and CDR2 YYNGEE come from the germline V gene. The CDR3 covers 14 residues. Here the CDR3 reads CASSPFAGEDTQYF. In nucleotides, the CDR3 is TGTGCCAGCAGCCCCTTTGCGGGGGAGGATACGCAGTATTTT.

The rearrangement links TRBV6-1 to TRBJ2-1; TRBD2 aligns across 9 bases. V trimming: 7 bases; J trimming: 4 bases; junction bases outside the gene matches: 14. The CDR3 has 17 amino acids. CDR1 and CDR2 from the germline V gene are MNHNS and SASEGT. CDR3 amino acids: CASTQPVSGSSYNEQFF. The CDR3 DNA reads TGTGCCAGCACCCAACCAGTTAGCGGGAGTTCTTACAATGAGCAGTTCTTC.

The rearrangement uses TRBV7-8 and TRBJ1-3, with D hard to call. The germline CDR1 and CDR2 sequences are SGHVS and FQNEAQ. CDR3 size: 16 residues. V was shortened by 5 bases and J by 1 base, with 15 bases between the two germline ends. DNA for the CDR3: TGTGCCAGCAGCGTTAGAGTAGGGCAGTCTGGAAACACCATATATTTT. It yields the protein CASSVRVGQSGNTIYF.

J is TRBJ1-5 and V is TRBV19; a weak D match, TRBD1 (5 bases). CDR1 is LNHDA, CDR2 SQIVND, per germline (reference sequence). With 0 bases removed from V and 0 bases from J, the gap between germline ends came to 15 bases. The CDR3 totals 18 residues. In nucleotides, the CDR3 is TGTGCCAGTAGTATAGATCACAGCCGGGACTATAGCAATCAGCCCCAGCATTTT. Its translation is CASSIDHSRDYSNQPQHF. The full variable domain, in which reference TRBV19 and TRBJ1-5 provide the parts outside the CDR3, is DGGITQSPKYLFRKEGQNVTLSCEQNLNHDAMYWYRQDPGQGLRLIYYSQIVNDFQKGDIAEGYSVSREKKESFPLTVTSAQKNPTAFYLCASSIDHSRDYSNQPQHFGDGTRLSIL.

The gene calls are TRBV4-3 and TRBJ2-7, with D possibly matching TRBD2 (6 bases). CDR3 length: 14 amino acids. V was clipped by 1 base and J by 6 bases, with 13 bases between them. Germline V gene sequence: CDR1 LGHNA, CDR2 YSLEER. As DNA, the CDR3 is TGCGCCAGCAGCCAAGGTGAGACTAGAGGCGAGCAGTACTTC. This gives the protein CASSQGETRGEQYF.

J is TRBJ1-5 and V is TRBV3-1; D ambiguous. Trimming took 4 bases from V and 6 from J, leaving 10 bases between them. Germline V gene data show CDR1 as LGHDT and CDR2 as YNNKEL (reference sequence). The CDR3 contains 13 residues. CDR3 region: CASSPQGFQPQHF. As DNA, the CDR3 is TGTGCCAGCAGCCCTCAAGGCTTTCAGCCCCAGCATTTT.

The CDR3 reads CSATPGTRYGYTF. In DNA form, the CDR3 reads TGCAGTGCTACCCCCGGGACTCGGTATGGCTACACCTTC. The chain recombines TRBV20-1 with TRBJ1-2; tentatively, D is TRBD1 (5 bases). The CDR3 totals 13 residues. Germline CDR1 and CDR2: DFQATT and SNEGSKA (reference sequence). Trimming cost V 4 bases and J 5 bases, with 14 bases left between them.

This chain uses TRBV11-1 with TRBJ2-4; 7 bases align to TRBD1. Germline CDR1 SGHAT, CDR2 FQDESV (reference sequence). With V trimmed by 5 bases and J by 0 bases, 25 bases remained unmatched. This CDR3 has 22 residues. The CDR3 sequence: CASSPKPHHRGRVPLAKNIQYF. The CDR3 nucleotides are TGTGCCAGCAGCCCTAAACCCCATCACAGGGGACGGGTCCCCTTAGCCAAAAACATTCAGTACTTC.

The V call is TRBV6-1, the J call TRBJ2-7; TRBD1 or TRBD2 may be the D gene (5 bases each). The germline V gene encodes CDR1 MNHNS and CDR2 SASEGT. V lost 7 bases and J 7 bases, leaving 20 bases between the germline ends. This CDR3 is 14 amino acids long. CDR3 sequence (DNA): TGTGCCAGCATGAAAATAGGGACGGAACGGGAGCAGTACTTC. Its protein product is CASMKIGTEREQYF.

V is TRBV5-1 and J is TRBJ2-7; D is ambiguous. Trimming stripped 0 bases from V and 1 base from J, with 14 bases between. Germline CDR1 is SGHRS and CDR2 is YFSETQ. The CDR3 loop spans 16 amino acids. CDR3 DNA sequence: TGCGCCAGCAGCTTGGCCCCAGGAGAGATGTCCTACGAGCAGTACTTC. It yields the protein CASSLAPGEMSYEQYF.

The CDR3: CASSGGTHHYEQYF. The CDR3 DNA reads as TGCGCCAGCAGCGGAGGGACTCACCACTACGAGCAGTACTTC. The J gene is TRBJ2-7, the V gene TRBV5-1; D possibly corresponds to TRBD2 (6 bases). CDR1 is SGHRS, CDR2 YFSETQ, per germline. This CDR3 is built from 14 residues. V was shortened by 4 bases and J by 3 bases, with 14 bases between the two germline ends.

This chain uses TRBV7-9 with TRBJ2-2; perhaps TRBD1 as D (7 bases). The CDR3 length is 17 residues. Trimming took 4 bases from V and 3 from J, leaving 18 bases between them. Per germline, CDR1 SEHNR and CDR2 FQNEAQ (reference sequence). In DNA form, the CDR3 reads TGTGCCAGCAGCTCCTATTATGGAGGGGGCGACACCGGGGAGCTGTTTTTT. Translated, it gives CASSSYYGGGDTGELFF.